This T cell receptor beta chain is from a study of graft-versus-host responses after intestinal transplantation (dated by TCRdb to the early 2020s). Regarding the complete study: Recipients received multivisceral, liver-intestinal, or isolated intestinal transplants. After intestinal transplantation, graft-versus-host and host-versus-graft alloreactive T cell clones in the graft, circulation and bone marrow were tracked using bulk TCR-beta CDR3 sequencing. Alloreactive clones were identified by sequencing pre-transplant mixed lymphocyte reaction products and comparing them with unstimulated pre-transplant donor and recipient T cells. All recipients received anti-thymocyte globulin induction followed by maintenance tacrolimus and steroids for approximately 3 years. Donor T cell macrochimerism was defined as a peak of at least 4% donor T cells among recipient peripheral blood mononuclear cells. The cohort enrolled roughly 25 intestinal transplant recipients including one retransplant, and 3 patients lacking pretransplant specimens were excluded. Rather than being sequenced by the commercial service, samples from a few later patients were sequenced in-house on an Illumina MiSeq and processed with MiXCR. What the authors observed across the whole study: Patients with donor T cell macrochimerism had high GvH to HvG T cell clonal ratios in their allografts. The relatively low number and heterogeneity of intestinal transplant patients limited the conclusions. Early after transplant, peak levels of circulating GvH clones were associated with declines in HvG clones. GvH clones were found in recipient bone marrow, and some of the GvH clones appeared earlier in ileal mucosa or blood, which is consistent with an intestinal mucosal origin.

Trimming costs V 8 bases and J 3 bases, and their ends lie 13 bases apart. From the germline V gene, CDR1 is SGHTA and CDR2 is FQGNSA. Spanning cysteine to phenylalanine, the CDR3 consists of 13 amino acids. Only the CDR3 portion is preserved as DNA: 39 bases, with reading frame beginning at the first base. The method behind the library was the immunoSEQ multiplex PCR assay. For most patients, high-throughput TCR-beta CDR3 sequencing of genomic DNA was performed by Adaptive Biotechnologies. Processing in the source paper ran as follows. TCR sequencing data for around 19 patients were retrieved from Adaptive's ImmunoSEQ software; a few other patients were processed with MiXCR and VDJtools. Because the origin of CDR3 nucleotide sequences shared between donor and recipient could not be assigned, those sequences were removed. At least 2-fold expansion over unstimulated cells and a minimum CFSE-low frequency of 0.002% (template counts) or 0.001% (read counts) were required for clones to be classified as alloreactive. A clone was considered mappable if detected in the sequenced pre-transplant spleen, lymph node, or MLR CFSE-low populations of the donor or recipient. The cumulative frequency of alloreactive clones was calculated as a percentage of all sequences, weighted by copy number. TCRdb took over this immuneACCESS table, retaining in-frame rearrangements with V and J assigned. Such tables are incomplete; in checked studies, under half of the missing clones stem from an unresolved V gene, and the remainder is unexplained. That table is the source of V, J and clone size, and D and trimming were worked out from the DNA. The sample table records more than 7,500 clones; 90% to 95% of these occur just once. The ten largest clones capture 16% of the sample.

Regarding this clone: The antigen it binds to is not known. Per-base quality was not reported, and no clone a single base away is much larger than it.

After transplant, bone marrow was aspirated from the posterior iliac crest or from another site selected by the physician. Recombination joined TRBV7-2 with TRBJ1-1; the D gene is not confidently resolved. The clonotype was recovered from a human patient who received an intestinal transplant, so some T cells may come from the graft donor. Material: bone marrow, obtained around 500 days after intestinal transplantation. The nucleotides read TGTGCCAGCTCCTCTAATATGTACACTGAAGCTTTCTTT. Its translation is CASSSNMYTEAFF.